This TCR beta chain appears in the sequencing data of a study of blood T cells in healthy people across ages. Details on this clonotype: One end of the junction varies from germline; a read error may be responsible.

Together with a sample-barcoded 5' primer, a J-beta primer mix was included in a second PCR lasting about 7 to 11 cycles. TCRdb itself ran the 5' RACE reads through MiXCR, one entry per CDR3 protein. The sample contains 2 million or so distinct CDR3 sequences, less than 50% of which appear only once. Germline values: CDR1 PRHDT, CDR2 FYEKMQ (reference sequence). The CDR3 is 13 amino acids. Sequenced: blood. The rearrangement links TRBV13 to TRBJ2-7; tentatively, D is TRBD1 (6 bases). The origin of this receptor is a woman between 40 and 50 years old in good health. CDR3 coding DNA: TGTGCCGGCAGCCCCGGACAGATCTACGAGCAGTACTTC. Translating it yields CAGSPGQIYEQYF.